This T cell receptor (beta chain) originates from a study of human T cells and chemical hapten exposure. Study-level findings and limits: Having alopecia, the donors may differ immunologically from healthy people.

Time point reported: pre-sensitization, week 0. The treatment here: therapeutic diphenylcyclopropenone sensitization with weekly scalp DPC. TCRdb reprocessed the RACE reads with MiXCR, giving one entry per CDR3 protein. The table includes roughly 40,000 distinct CDR3 sequences, approximately 10% detected once. CDR1 is KGHSH, CDR2 LQKENI, per germline. V lost 0 bases and J 2 bases, leaving 10 bases between the germline ends. The CDR3 runs to 16 residues. This clonotype was recorded many times. Its target is unknown. The J gene is TRBJ2-2, the V gene TRBV18; D not certain. Specimen: whole blood, collected in connection with sensitization to the hapten diphenylcyclopropenone (DPC). The sequence derives from a man under 40 with alopecia areata. Some clones in this sample may be carry-over from other donors' samples. As DNA, the CDR3 is TGTGCCAGCTCACCACCGACTCCAGAAAACACCGGGGAGCTGTTTTTT. Amino acids: CASSPPTPENTGELFF.